This T cell receptor (beta chain) was sequenced for a study of STAT5B mutations in CD4+ large granular lymphocyte leukemia. Study-wide points: 8/27 top patient clones versus 2/35 control clones were TRBV06-family. Main leukemic clonotypes were patient-specific, but under 30% appeared at low frequency elsewhere.

There are 15 residues in the CDR3. Trimming at V came to 2 bases and at J to 0 bases, leaving 4 bases not matched to a gene. Germline CDR1 and CDR2: SGHRS and YFSETQ. About this clone: Its antigen is not identified.

The assay was run at survey level. How the authors handled the data: Lowest detectable productive clonotype frequency was 2.59 x 10-5. Only in-frame clones appear in the TCRdb table, and some are missing; sequencing was by immunoSEQ multiplex PCR. V and J calls and clone size are those listed in that table; D and trimming were worked out from the DNA. The sample lists about 27,000 clones; 60% to 80% were seen once. The material sequenced was CD4+ T cells from blood buffy coats. The origin of this receptor is a human donor in good health. The chain is built from TRBV5-1 and TRBJ1-1, with 7 bases that match TRBD1. The CDR3 spells CASSLGTVMNTEAFF. CDR3 nucleotide sequence: TGCGCCAGCAGCTTAGGGACAGTGATGAACACTGAAGCTTTCTTT.